The 30 T cell receptor beta chains in this list originate from one sample, sequenced in a study of blood T cell repertoires in COVID-19. Using immunoSEQ multiplex PCR, the repertoire was profiled, and TCRdb retains in-frame clones only, with some absent. This table holds 150,000 to 180,000 clones, about 85% found once. Sequenced: peripheral blood. The receptors derive from a man aged 55 to 70 with COVID-19, enrolled during active disease.

The chain couples TRBV4-2 to TRBJ1-2, with 10 bases matching TRBD1. V was clipped by 5 bases and J by 8 bases; unmatched bases: 8. The CDR3 is 14 amino acids. Germline-derived CDR1 and CDR2 are LGHNA and YNFKEQ. The CDR3 nucleotides are TGTGCCAGCAGCACACGACAGGGGGCGCGAGGCTACACCTTC. The encoded protein is CASSTRQGARGYTF.

The chain links TRBV6-6 to TRBJ2-7; 8 nucleotides match TRBD2. Germline V lookup: CDR1 MNHNY, CDR2 SVGAGI (reference sequence). The CDR3 has 14 residues. Losses at the gene ends were 5 bases for V and 6 bases for J; bases not matched to a gene: 9. The CDR3 DNA is TGTGCCAGCAGTAGCGGGAGTCTGGGGCGCGAGCAGTACTTC. As protein: CASSSGSLGREQYF.

In this sample, this clone turned up a few times. This chain joins TRBV19 and TRBJ1-5; D remains unclear. Looked up from germline, CDR1 is LNHDA and CDR2 is SQIVND (reference sequence). Trimming removed 7 bases from V and 2 bases from J, with 12 bases in between. CDR3 length: 14 amino acids. CDR3 sequence reads: CASKEGGGNQPQHF. DNA for the CDR3: TGTGCCAGTAAGGAGGGTGGTGGCAATCAGCCCCAGCATTTT. The whole variable domain, remainder taken from reference TRBV19 and TRBJ1-5, is DGGITQSPKYLFRKEGQNVTLSCEQNLNHDAMYWYRQDPGQGLRLIYYSQIVNDFQKGDIAEGYSVSREKKESFPLTVTSAQKNPTAFYLCASKEGGGNQPQHFGDGTRLSIL.

As regards this clone: The sample has other DNA sequences that encode this CDR3 too. The chain links TRBV18 to TRBJ1-2; D gene uncertain. This CDR3 has 13 residues. Germline CDR1 KGHSH, CDR2 LQKENI. Trimming removed 3 bases from V and 3 bases from J, with 8 bases in between. The CDR3 region has the DNA TGTGCCAGCTCACCTGGGCAGGACTATGGCTACACCTTC. This sequence encodes CASSPGQDYGYTF.

This clone occurred a few times. The chain recombines TRBV9 with TRBJ1-1, with TRBD1 as a possible D gene (6 bases). CDR1 SGDLS and CDR2 YYNGEE come from the germline V gene. This CDR3 comprises 16 residues. The V gene lost 3 bases and the J gene lost 1 base, with 16 bases spanning the gap. The CDR3 DNA reads as TGTGCCAGCAGCGAGGGCTCTGACAGGTGGAACACTGAAGCTTTCTTT. Protein sequence: CASSEGSDRWNTEAFF.

This clone was counted a few times. The V gene is TRBV19, the J gene TRBJ1-5; D might be TRBD1 (5 bases). The CDR3 consists of 15 residues. Germline CDR1 is LNHDA and CDR2 is SQIVND (reference sequence). The CDR3 DNA reads as TGTGCGTCCTGGATGGGGCTTAATAGCAATCAGCCCCAGCATTTT. Translated, it gives CASWMGLNSNQPQHF.

The gene calls are TRBV5-8 and TRBJ2-4; tentative D call: TRBD2 (6 bases). The V gene lost 2 bases and the J gene lost 8 bases, with 17 bases spanning the gap. The CDR3 totals 15 residues. CDR1 and CDR2 from the germline V gene are SGHTS and YDEGEE. The CDR3 nucleotides read TGTGCCAGCAGCTTATCGGGGGACCTCTTGGACATTCAGTACTTC. Translating gives CASSLSGDLLDIQYF.

The V call is TRBV14, the J call TRBJ2-5, with TRBD2 as a possible D gene (5 bases). Trimming removed 4 bases from V and 5 bases from J, with 20 bases in between. Germline assignment: CDR1 SGHDN and CDR2 FVKESK. This CDR3 is 16 amino acids long. CDR3 sequence reads: CASSPSPGYAWETQYF. The CDR3 DNA sequence: TGTGCCAGCAGCCCGAGCCCGGGATATGCTTGGGAGACCCAGTACTTC.

The chain couples TRBV6-6 to TRBJ1-1, with D tentatively TRBD1 (5 bases). From germline, CDR1 is MNHNY and CDR2 SVGAGI (reference sequence). This CDR3 contains 15 residues. The V and J ends lost 2 bases and 10 bases respectively, with 20 bases between them. Here the CDR3 reads CASSYLGQGTVGAFF. CDR3 nucleotide sequence: TGTGCCAGCAGTTACCTGGGTCAGGGCACCGTCGGAGCTTTCTTT.

The gene calls are TRBV10-3 and TRBJ1-2; 7 bases map to TRBD1. Per the germline V gene, CDR1 is ENHRY and CDR2 is SYGVKD. CDR3 length: 14 amino acids. V trimming: 3 bases; J trimming: 2 bases; junction bases outside the gene matches: 3. The CDR3 DNA sequence: TGTGCCATCAGTGACCCGGGACAGAACTATGGCTACACCTTC. As protein: CAISDPGQNYGYTF.

The chain joins TRBV2 to TRBJ1-4, with TRBD1 matching 9 bases. V shed 4 bases, J shed 7 bases, and the junction held 10 bases outside the gene matches. In germline, CDR1 is SNHLY, CDR2 FYNNEI. This CDR3 spans 16 amino acids. Here the CDR3 reads CASSVIPGTGSEKLFF. The CDR3 nucleotides read TGTGCCAGCAGTGTAATTCCCGGGACAGGGAGTGAAAAACTGTTTTTT.

This clone was detected a few times. The chain joins TRBV13 to TRBJ1-4; 9 bases match TRBD1. CDR1 and CDR2 (germline): PRHDT, FYEKMQ (reference sequence). This CDR3 region has 14 residues. V was clipped by 4 bases and J by 8 bases; unmatched bases: 5. The CDR3 nucleotides read TGTGCCAGCAGCTACAGGGGGCGCGGAGAAAAACTGTTTTTT. Translated: CASSYRGRGEKLFF.

This chain joins TRBV7-8 and TRBJ1-6, with D perhaps matching TRBD1 (5 bases). Germline lookup yields CDR1 SGHVS and CDR2 FQNEAQ. V gave up 2 bases and J gave up 2 bases, with 10 bases separating them. CDR3 length: 16 amino acids. The DNA for the CDR3 is TGTGCCAGCAGCTTACAGGGTTTGACCTATAATTCACCCCTCCACTTT. It specifies CASSLQGLTYNSPLHF.

DNA for the CDR3: TGTGCCAGCAGCTACCCCCGATCAGGCTCTTACGAGCAGTACTTC. It is translated as CASSYPRSGSYEQYF. This chain connects TRBV7-2 to TRBJ2-7; D remains ambiguous. This CDR3 is 15 amino acids long. V shed 4 bases and J shed 4 bases, with 17 bases lying between them. CDR1 is SGHTA, CDR2 FQGNSA, per germline. Complete variable domain (other parts from reference TRBV7-2 and TRBJ2-7): GAGVSQSPSNKVTEKGKDVELRCDPISGHTALYWYRQSLGQGLEFLIYFQGNSAPDKSGLPSDRFSAERTGGSVSTLTIQRTQQEDSAVYLCASSYPRSGSYEQYFGPGTRLTVT.

This chain links TRBV9 with TRBJ1-3; tentative D call: TRBD1 (6 bases). The V gene's germline CDR1 is SGDLS and CDR2 YYNGEE. This CDR3 has 15 amino acids. V lost 4 bases and J 0 bases, leaving 11 bases between the germline ends. CDR3 nucleotide sequence: TGTGCCAGCAGCATAGCGACAGGCTCTGGAAACACCATATATTTT. Its translation is CASSIATGSGNTIYF.

The chain joins TRBV7-2 to TRBJ1-5; D call uncertain. Germline V gene lookup returns CDR1 SGHTA and CDR2 FQGNSA. V was pared by 1 base and J by 0 bases, with 10 bases between. The CDR3 is made up of 16 amino acids. CDR3 in DNA: TGTGCCAGCAGCTTAGTCGGCGGATATAGCAATCAGCCCCAGCATTTT. This translates into CASSLVGGYSNQPQHF.

V gene TRBV12-1 combines with J gene TRBJ1-1; the DNA was not used to check the table's D call, TRBD1. TRBV12-1 is designated a pseudogene. The CDR3 is 16 amino acids. CDR3 sequence reads: CASSSTPDRGNTEAFF. The CDR3, as DNA: TGTGCCAGCAGCTCAACCCCGGACAGGGGCAACACTGAAGCTTTCTTT.

The V call is TRBV9, the J call TRBJ1-3; 8 nucleotides align to TRBD1. The V gene end was trimmed by 4 bases and the J gene end by 2 bases; junction bases not matched to a gene: 5. The CDR3 is 15 residues long. The germline gives CDR1 SGDLS, CDR2 YYNGEE. The CDR3 nucleotides are TGTGCCAGCAGCATCCGGACAGGGACTGGAAACACCATATATTTT. Its protein is CASSIRTGTGNTIYF. Based on the CDR3 plus reference TRBV9 and TRBJ1-3, the full variable domain is DSGVTQTPKHLITATGQRVTLRCSPRSGDLSVYWYQQSLDQGLQFLIQYYNGEERAKGNILERFSAQQFPDLHSELNLSSLELGDSALYFCASSIRTGTGNTIYFGEGSWLTVV.

Notes on this clone: This sample includes further DNA sequences coding for the same CDR3. The V call is TRBV7-6, the J call TRBJ2-7, with 7 bases fitting TRBD1. The CDR3 contains 15 residues. Germline lookup yields CDR1 SGHVS and CDR2 FNYEAQ. V dropped 1 base and J dropped 4; count of bases not matched to a gene: 7. Here the CDR3 reads CASSLETGKRYEQYF. The CDR3 nucleotides read TGTGCCAGCAGCTTAGAGACAGGGAAGAGATACGAGCAGTACTTC.

The rearrangement links TRBV7-8 to TRBJ1-3; unclear D gene. CDR1 SGHVS and CDR2 FQNEAQ come from the germline V gene. Trimming removed 5 bases from V and 0 bases from J, with 14 bases in between. This CDR3 has 16 amino acids. The CDR3: CASSLRAKSSGNTIYF. The CDR3 nucleotides read TGTGCCAGCAGCCTGAGGGCGAAGAGCTCTGGAAACACCATATATTTT.

This clone was found a few times. The V gene is TRBV11-3, the J gene TRBJ1-1; D is possibly TRBD1 (6 bases). Germline V gene sequence: CDR1 SGHNT, CDR2 YENEEA. V lost 5 bases, J lost 4 bases, and 17 bases lay in between. The CDR3 length is 15 residues. CDR3 in amino acids: CASSPWTEGGTEAFF. Here the CDR3 DNA reads TGTGCCAGCAGCCCGTGGACAGAAGGTGGCACTGAAGCTTTCTTT.

Turning to this clone: The sample has other DNA sequences that encode this CDR3 too. The CDR3 loop is CASSQDRGNTEAFF. Written as DNA, the CDR3 is TGTGCCAGCAGCCAAGATAGGGGGAACACTGAAGCTTTCTTT. The V and J genes are TRBV3-1 (or the pseudogene TRBV3-2) and TRBJ1-1, with TRBD1 as a possible D gene (5 bases). The CDR3 totals 14 residues. Germline V CDR1 and CDR2: LGHDT, YNNKEL (reference sequence). V was trimmed by 0 bases and J by 1 base, leaving 6 bases between them.

This clone was picked up a small number of times. The rearrangement links TRBV11-2 to TRBJ1-4; 7 nucleotides agree with TRBD1. Per germline, CDR1 SGHAT and CDR2 FQNNGV. J was trimmed by 4 bases and V by 5 bases; bases with no gene match: 7. The CDR3 runs to 15 residues. The DNA for the CDR3 is TGTGCCAGCAGCCAGGGACAGATCCTTAATGAAAAACTGTTTTTT. Amino acid sequence: CASSQGQILNEKLFF.

This sequence joins TRBV19 and TRBJ2-1; D perhaps matches TRBD2 (5 bases). Germline CDR1 reads LNHDA; CDR2 reads SQIVND (reference sequence). Trimming took 0 bases from V and 6 from J, leaving 15 bases between them. The CDR3 is 16 amino acids. The CDR3 reads CASSIDRGVGPNEQFF. CDR3 coding DNA: TGTGCCAGTAGTATAGATCGGGGTGTAGGGCCCAATGAGCAGTTCTTC.

This CDR3 is CASSEQGSRGTEAFF. The CDR3 DNA sequence: TGTGCCAGTAGCGAGCAGGGCTCGCGGGGCACTGAAGCTTTCTTT. The chain employs TRBV19 and TRBJ1-1, with TRBD1 as a possible D gene (5 bases). V was clipped by 6 bases and J by 4 bases, with 18 bases between them. Germline V gene lookup returns CDR1 LNHDA and CDR2 SQIVND (reference sequence). This CDR3 region has 15 residues. The full variable domain, with the rest looked up from reference TRBV19 and TRBJ1-1, is DGGITQSPKYLFRKEGQNVTLSCEQNLNHDAMYWYRQDPGQGLRLIYYSQIVNDFQKGDIAEGYSVSREKKESFPLTVTSAQKNPTAFYLCASSEQGSRGTEAFFGQGTRLTVV.

CDR3 sequence: CASSLAGTGTYEQYF. CDR3 DNA: TGTGCCAGCAGCTTAGCCGGGACAGGGACCTACGAGCAGTACTTC. This chain connects TRBV7-6 to TRBJ2-7; TRBD1 matches 9 bases. The CDR3 is 15 amino acids. Germline lookup yields CDR1 SGHVS and CDR2 FNYEAQ. V was clipped by 0 bases and J by 2 bases; unmatched bases: 2. Looking up the rest from reference TRBV7-6 and TRBJ2-7 gives the full variable domain: GAGVSQSPRYKVTKRGQDVALRCDPISGHVSLYWYRQALGQGPEFLTYFNYEAQQDKSGLPNDRFSAERPEGSISTLTIQRTEQRDSAMYRCASSLAGTGTYEQYFGPGTRLTVT.

CDR3 protein: CASSLVVGGSQFF. CDR3 in DNA: TGCGCCAGCAGCTTGGTTGTCGGGGGGTCTCAGTTCTTC. The chain recombines TRBV5-1 with TRBJ2-1; 7 bases agree with TRBD2. This CDR3 is 13 amino acids long. CDR1 SGHRS and CDR2 YFSETQ come from the germline V gene. The trim removed 0 bases at V and 13 bases at J, leaving 7 bases unmatched.

The chain uses TRBV18 and TRBJ1-5; a possible D gene is TRBD1 (6 bases). V lost 0 bases, J lost 6 bases, and 6 bases lay in between. CDR3 length equals 13 residues. Germline CDR1 and CDR2: KGHSH and LQKENI. Here the CDR3 DNA reads TGTGCCAGCTCACCACCGACAGGTCAGCCCCAGCATTTT. This gives the protein CASSPPTGQPQHF.

This clone was observed a handful of times. The CDR3 protein is CASSTAGTGYNQPQHF. The CDR3 nucleotides read TGTGCCAGTAGTACGGCCGGGACAGGGTACAATCAGCCCCAGCATTTT. The chain carries TRBV19 and TRBJ1-5; 9 positions agree with TRBD1. Germline V CDR1 and CDR2: LNHDA, SQIVND (reference sequence). V shed 4 bases and J 3 bases; nucleotides not matched to a gene: 7. The CDR3 is 16 residues long.

The chain couples TRBV4-1 to TRBJ1-4; D remains ambiguous. V was pared by 0 bases and J by 0 bases, with 8 bases between. The CDR3 consists of 16 residues. In germline, CDR1 is MGHRA, CDR2 YSYEKL. In nucleotides, the CDR3 is TGCGCCAGCAGCCAAGAGGCGGTTGCAACTAATGAAAAACTGTTTTTT. Its protein is CASSQEAVATNEKLFF.